Below are 26 T cell receptor beta chains sequenced from a single sample in a study of T cells in Graves' hyperthyroidism and ophthalmopathy. The investigators amplified TCR beta CDR3 regions from RNA transcripts. During a first-round RT-PCR of the TCR CDR3, the HTBI primer set was used. TCRdb reprocessed the multiplex PCR reads with MiXCR, giving one entry per CDR3 protein. The sample has about 200,000 distinct CDR3 sequences, roughly a sixth seen once. The material sequenced was blood. These receptors originate from a woman between 45 and 60 years old with Graves' hyperthyroidism.

The CDR3 spells CASSFAGGRYNEQFF. In DNA form, the CDR3 reads TGTGCCAGCAGCTTTGCGGGAGGGCGGTACAATGAGCAGTTCTTC. This sequence joins TRBV5-4 and TRBJ2-1, with 9 positions matching TRBD2. The J segment lost 4 bases and the V segment lost 2 bases, leaving 4 bases of the junction unmatched. Per germline, CDR1 SGHNT and CDR2 YYREEE (reference sequence). The CDR3 spans 15 residues.

In this sample, this clonotype turned up a few times. The gene calls are TRBV12-3 or TRBV12-4 and TRBJ1-1, with TRBD1 identical over 9 bases. Trimming took 7 bases from V and 8 from J; bases not matched to a gene: 14. The CDR3 contains 15 residues. CDR3 loop: CASNDADRGNLEAFF. The CDR3 DNA reads TGTGCCAGCAACGATGCTGACAGGGGGAACCTGGAAGCTTTCTTT.

This clonotype was seen only a few times. J is TRBJ1-5 and V is TRBV12-5; 10 bases are a match to TRBD1. This CDR3 is built from 18 residues. Germline lookup yields CDR1 LGHNT and CDR2 FRNRAP. With 6 bases clipped from V and 0 bases from J, the junction kept 11 bases outside the gene matches. CDR3 DNA: TGTGCTAGTGGGCCAGGGACAGGGGTCCTCAATAGCAATCAGCCCCAGCATTTT. Translating gives CASGPGTGVLNSNQPQHF.

This clonotype came up once. The chain employs TRBV11-2 and TRBJ1-1, with a weak D call TRBD1 (5 bases). Germline V lookup: CDR1 SGHAT, CDR2 FQNNGV. The V end was cut by 0 bases, the J end by 3 bases, with 11 bases between. There are 15 residues in the CDR3. CDR3 in amino acids: CASSLDVSGYTEAFF. DNA of the CDR3: TGTGCCAGCAGCTTAGATGTCTCAGGGTACACTGAAGCTTTCTTT. Full variable domain (remainder filled in from reference TRBV11-2 and TRBJ1-1): EAGVAQSPRYKIIEKRQSVAFWCNPISGHATLYWYQQILGQGPKLLIQFQNNGVVDDSQLPKDRFSAERLKGVDSTLKIQPAKLEDSAVYLCASSLDVSGYTEAFFGQGTRLTVV.

This sequence joins TRBV19 and TRBJ2-3; D unclear. Looked up from germline, CDR1 is LNHDA and CDR2 is SQIVND (reference sequence). The V gene lost 3 bases and the J gene lost 7 bases, with 17 bases spanning the gap. The CDR3 covers 15 residues. In nucleotides, the CDR3 is TGTGCCAGTAGTATCCGACCGCCACAGTCGAATACGCAGTATTTT. It specifies CASSIRPPQSNTQYF. The full variable domain, in which reference TRBV19 and TRBJ2-3 provide the parts outside the CDR3, is DGGITQSPKYLFRKEGQNVTLSCEQNLNHDAMYWYRQDPGQGLRLIYYSQIVNDFQKGDIAEGYSVSREKKESFPLTVTSAQKNPTAFYLCASSIRPPQSNTQYFGPGTRLTVL.

This clonotype came up many times. The chain links TRBV12-3 or TRBV12-4 to TRBJ1-2; the match to TRBD1 covers 7 bases. The CDR3 has 14 residues. Unmatched junction bases numbered 9, after V lost 4 bases and J lost 7 bases. CDR3 amino acids: CASSSTQGIIGYTF. For the CDR3, the DNA is TGTGCCAGCAGTTCAACACAGGGGATCATTGGCTACACCTTC.

This clonotype has just a few counts. The chain is built from TRBV9 and TRBJ2-7; the D gene could be TRBD1 or TRBD2 (6 bases each). Germline values: CDR1 SGDLS, CDR2 YYNGEE. Trimming shortened V by 4 bases and J by 4 bases, and 12 bases separated the two germline ends. This CDR3 spans 13 amino acids. DNA of the CDR3: TGTGCCAGCAGCCCGGAGGGGGGATACGAGCAGTACTTC. This gives the protein CASSPEGGYEQYF.

At least ten counts were recorded for this clonotype. The chain employs TRBV29-1 and TRBJ1-1; perhaps TRBD1 as D (6 bases). V gave up 2 bases and J gave up 5 bases, with 12 bases separating them. Germline V gene lookup returns CDR1 SQVTM and CDR2 ANQGSEA. CDR3 length equals 13 residues. CDR3 region: CSVELGAFTEAFF. CDR3 DNA: TGCAGCGTTGAACTGGGGGCGTTTACTGAAGCTTTCTTT.

The V call is TRBV11-2, the J call TRBJ2-1; TRBD2 matches at 13 bases. The V gene end was trimmed by 6 bases and the J gene end by 9 bases; junction bases not matched to a gene: 2. The CDR3 is made up of 13 amino acids. Germline CDR1 and CDR2: SGHAT and FQNNGV. The CDR3 here is CASRRTSGSEQFF. The CDR3 region has the DNA TGTGCCAGCAGAAGGACTAGCGGGAGTGAGCAGTTCTTC.

The V gene is TRBV7-9, the J gene TRBJ2-1; TRBD2 aligns across 10 bases. Per the germline V gene, CDR1 is SEHNR and CDR2 is FQNEAQ (reference sequence). The length of the CDR3 is 15 residues. J was trimmed by 8 bases and V by 3 bases; bases with no gene match: 7. CDR3 bases: TGTGCCAGCAGCTTGTATGGCAGCGGGGGGGATGAGCAGTTCTTC. This codes for CASSLYGSGGDEQFF.

The rearrangement links TRBV4-1 to TRBJ1-1; D perhaps matches TRBD1 (6 bases). Germline-derived CDR1 and CDR2 are MGHRA and YSYEKL. The CDR3 runs to 18 residues. Trimming shortened V by 0 bases and J by 1 base, and 18 bases separated the two germline ends. CDR3 nucleotide sequence: TGCGCCAGCAGCCAAGAAAGTCGCACAGGGATCGGGAACACTGAAGCTTTCTTT. Translation: CASSQESRTGIGNTEAFF.

V gene TRBV4-1 combines with J gene TRBJ2-1, with 9 bases that match TRBD2. Germline lookup yields CDR1 MGHRA and CDR2 YSYEKL. The V segment lost 4 bases and the J segment 3 bases; nucleotides outside the gene matches: 10. This CDR3 contains 17 residues. The CDR3 loop reads CASSLNLAGSYYNEQFF. DNA for the CDR3: TGCGCCAGCAGCCTCAACCTAGCGGGATCTTACTACAATGAGCAGTTCTTC.

This clonotype showed up just a few times. The chain links TRBV7-2 to TRBJ2-1; 10 bases line up with TRBD1. The germline CDR1 and CDR2 sequences are SGHTA and FQGNSA. The CDR3 length is 15 residues. V was clipped by 5 bases and J by 8 bases; unmatched bases: 9. The CDR3 loop is CASSPRGTGVYEQFF. The CDR3 DNA sequence: TGTGCCAGCAGCCCGCGTGGGACAGGGGTCTATGAGCAGTTCTTC.

This clonotype was picked up many times. A much larger clone lies one base from this, so it may be a read error. The rearrangement joins TRBV6-2 or TRBV6-3 to TRBJ2-3, with 9 bases lining up with TRBD2. Germline CDR1 and CDR2: MNHEY and SVGEGT. The CDR3 is 17 amino acids. The chain's CDR3 is CASSYSPSGKSTDAQYF. The CDR3 DNA reads TGTGCCAGCAGTTACTCGCCTAGCGGGAAAAGCACAGATGCGCAGTATTTT.

The chain joins TRBV10-3 to TRBJ1-6; D uncertain. Trimming stripped 3 bases from V and 6 bases from J, with 21 bases between. Germline lookup yields CDR1 ENHRY and CDR2 SYGVKD. CDR3 length: 18 amino acids. The CDR3 DNA sequence: TGTGCCATCAGTGACAGGACGATACCCCCTATATTTAATTCACCCCTCCACTTT. This encodes CAISDRTIPPIFNSPLHF.

The J gene is TRBJ2-1, the V gene TRBV28, with D possibly TRBD2 on 5 matching bases. The CDR3 spans 17 residues. V dropped 3 bases and J dropped 6 bases, with 21 bases sitting between them. Germline values: CDR1 MDHEN, CDR2 SYDVKM. The CDR3 sequence is CASSFIQRAKVGNEQFF. The CDR3 DNA reads as TGTGCCAGCAGTTTCATTCAGAGGGCTAAAGTGGGCAATGAGCAGTTCTTC. Using reference TRBV28 and TRBJ2-1 for the parts outside the CDR3, the full variable domain is DVKVTQSSRYLVKRTGEKVFLECVQDMDHENMFWYRQDPGLGLRLIYFSYDVKMKEKGDIPEGYSVSREKKERFSLILESASTNQTSMYLCASSFIQRAKVGNEQFFGPGTRLTVL.

In its sample, this clonotype was seen a few times. The V and J genes are TRBV5-1 and TRBJ1-1, with D perhaps matching TRBD1 (5 bases). Trimming took off 1 base at V and 1 base at J, with 14 bases between the two ends. CDR1 is SGHRS and CDR2 is YFSETQ in the germline V gene. This CDR3 is 16 amino acids long. The CDR3 DNA reads TGCGCCAGCAGCTTGTCTCCGGGACGGCAGAACACTGAAGCTTTCTTT. This translates into CASSLSPGRQNTEAFF.

This clonotype was observed a handful of times. A much larger clone lies a single base off, so this may be a read error. The chain couples TRBV2 to TRBJ1-1; the D gene is possibly TRBD1 (6 bases). The CDR3 totals 11 residues. Per germline, CDR1 SNHLY and CDR2 FYNNEI. The CDR3 here is CASNRDTGAFF. CDR3 sequence (DNA): TGTGCCAGCAACAGGGACACTGGAGCTTTCTTT.

At least ten counts were recorded for this clonotype. The chain uses TRBV20-1 and TRBJ1-5; D ambiguous. Trimming stripped 1 base from V and 3 bases from J, with 4 bases between. Per the germline V gene, CDR1 is DFQATT and CDR2 is SNEGSKA (reference sequence). This CDR3 has 12 residues. CDR3 in amino acids: CSARALNQPQHF. The CDR3, as DNA: TGCAGTGCTAGAGCCCTCAATCAGCCCCAGCATTTT.

Regarding this clonotype: A read error may account for a junction end that differs from germline. The gene calls are TRBV18 and TRBJ2-2; TRBD1 is a possible D gene (6 bases). This CDR3 has 15 residues. From germline, CDR1 is KGHSH and CDR2 LQKENI. The CDR3, as DNA: TGTGCCAGCTCACCGCTGGGACAAGACACCGGGGAGCTGCTTTTT. The encoded protein is CASSPLGQDTGELLF. Full variable domain (outside the CDR3, taken from reference TRBV18 and TRBJ2-2): NAGVMQNPRHLVRRRGQEARLRCSPMKGHSHVYWYRQLPEEGLKFMVYLQKENIIDESGMPKERFSAEFPKEGPSILRIQQVVRGDSAAYFCASSPLGQDTGELLFGEGSRLTVL.

This chain uses TRBV29-1 with TRBJ2-2; 7 bases fit TRBD1. J was trimmed by 5 bases and V by 6 bases; bases with no gene match: 9. Germline lookup yields CDR1 SQVTM and CDR2 ANQGSEA. This CDR3 contains 14 residues. CDR3 protein: CSVKNRGLTGELFF. For the CDR3, the DNA is TGCAGCGTCAAAAACAGGGGTTTAACCGGGGAGCTGTTTTTT.

The sample holds a few counts of this clonotype. In nucleotides, the CDR3 is TGCGCCAGACCCCGACAGGGGGAAGGCTACACCTTC. Translating it yields CARPRQGEGYTF. This chain joins TRBV10-1 and TRBJ1-2, with 9 bases that match TRBD1. This CDR3 contains 12 residues. V shed 9 bases and J 8 bases; nucleotides not matched to a gene: 7. Germline lookup yields CDR1 WNHNN and CDR2 SYGVQD (reference sequence).

This clonotype occurred many times. The chain has TRBV28 and TRBJ2-7; TRBD2 is a possible D gene (5 bases). The CDR3 spans 14 residues. The V gene lost 2 bases and the J gene lost 0 bases, with 8 bases spanning the gap. The germline CDR1 and CDR2 sequences are MDHEN and SYDVKM. The CDR3: CASSLPAGSYEQYF. CDR3 in DNA: TGTGCCAGCAGTTTACCTGCGGGCTCCTACGAGCAGTACTTC.

This clonotype was counted only a few times. The chain uses TRBV5-8 and TRBJ1-2; 7 bases agree with TRBD1. Looked up from germline, CDR1 is SGHTS and CDR2 is YDEGEE. The CDR3 is 15 residues long. V dropped 2 bases and J dropped 4; count of bases not matched to a gene: 8. CDR3 in amino acids: CASSFWDSTAYGYTF. CDR3 sequence (DNA): TGTGCCAGCAGCTTTTGGGACAGTACCGCCTATGGCTACACCTTC.

In this sample, this clonotype turned up many times. The chain combines TRBV20-1 with TRBJ2-7, with D perhaps assigned TRBD1 or TRBD2 (5 bases each). Germline CDR1 reads DFQATT; CDR2 reads SNEGSKA (reference sequence). The CDR3 totals 16 residues. V lost 0 bases and J lost 0, with 15 bases in between. CDR3 in amino acids: CSARDPSWGYSYEQYF. In nucleotides, the CDR3 is TGCAGTGCTAGAGATCCCTCGTGGGGGTACTCCTACGAGCAGTACTTC.

This chain links TRBV18 with TRBJ1-4; no firm D call. Trimming took 1 base from V and 7 from J, leaving 7 bases between them. The germline V gene has CDR1 KGHSH and CDR2 LQKENI. This CDR3 is built from 13 residues. The CDR3 loop is CASSPLAGEKLFF. The CDR3 DNA sequence: TGTGCCAGCTCACCACTAGCCGGTGAAAAACTGTTTTTT.